This TCR beta chain appears in the sequencing data of a study of T cell clonotyping in hematopoietic cell transplantation. The germline V gene encodes CDR1 GTSNPN and CDR2 SVGIG (reference sequence). V gave up 6 bases and J gave up 5 bases, with 16 bases separating them. This CDR3 comprises 13 residues. Overall study findings and caveats: Cells were unsorted, so CD4 and CD8 contributions were not separated. Recipient TCR diversity dropped after transplant; expanded clonotypes rose from day 30 to 180. Graft donor and pretransplant recipient Inverse Simpson Index values predicted broader posttransplant TCR diversity.

Here immunoSEQ multiplex PCR was the method, and the copy in TCRdb shows in-frame clones only, minus some. Of about 15,000 clones listed, less than 70% are singletons. About this clone: Antigen: not known.

Specimen: PBMCs. The rearrangement links TRBV30 to TRBJ1-2, with a possible D match to TRBD1 (5 bases). This clonotype originated in a human donor who either received an allogeneic hematopoietic cell transplant for a myeloid malignancy or was a related donor (not recorded which). Some clones in this sample may be carry-over from other donors' samples. This CDR3 reads CACVPGIGYGYTF. The CDR3 DNA is TGTGCCTGCGTTCCAGGGATCGGTTATGGCTACACCTTC. The complete variable domain, with remaining parts taken from reference TRBV30 and TRBJ1-2, reads SQTIHQWPATLVQPVGSPLSLECTVEGTSNPNLYWYRQAAGRGLQLLFYSVGIGQISSEVPQNLSASRPQDRQFILSSKKLLLSDSGFYLCACVPGIGYGYTFGSGTRLTVV.